This T cell receptor delta chain was retrieved from a study of gamma-delta T cells after stem cell transplantation. Germline loops: CDR1 GEAIGNYY, CDR2 EKD. Trimming removed 9 bases from V and 0 bases from J; junction bases left unmatched: 17. CDR3 length equals 19 residues. TCRdb re-processed the RT-PCR reads via CATT. The sample records roughly 1,300 delta-chain clones, around 4.8% being singletons. Remarks on this clone: Other DNA sequences in the same sample also yield this CDR3.

The gene calls are TRDV2 and TRDJ2, with 11 nucleotides matching TRDD3. The sequenced sample was gamma-delta T cells. This clonotype originated in a human donor. It is not recorded whose cells these are; they may come from a transplant donor. DNA for the CDR3: TGTGCCGGTGTGGTGGTAAAGCTGGGGGATACTGCTTTGACAGCACAACTCTTCTTT. It is translated as CAGVVVKLGDTALTAQLFF.